Sequencing of this TCR beta chain was carried out in a study of low-dose radiotherapy and immunotherapy resistance in tumors. Study background: Oral aspirin 300 mg was taken by patients daily for four cycles from cycle 1 day 1.

This clonotype was detected ten times or more. J gave up 7 bases and V 4 bases, and 17 bases lay outside the gene matches. CDR3 length: 16 residues. CDR1 is GTSNPN, CDR2 SVGIG, per germline (reference sequence). Primers used for first-strand cDNA, a TRAV- and TRBV-specific set, covered both alpha and beta chains. TCR amplification ran 15 to 25 PCR cycles using constant-region and V-primer adapter primers. One entry per CDR3 protein, called by TCRdb with MiXCR from the reads. Counted here are about 89,000 distinct CDR3 sequences, 9.4% occurring once; the ten biggest clones make up around 1%. Documented time point: before trial treatment. Donors received a regimen that comprised nivolumab, ipilimumab, aspirin, low-dose cyclophosphamide and low-dose radiotherapy.

The sequence derives from a male donor with prostate cancer. The V call is TRBV30, the J call TRBJ2-7; 9 positions agree with TRBD2. The input for sequencing was PBMCs, taken before treatment. The CDR3 region has the DNA TGTGCCTGGAAGCTCTTTGGAGCGGGAGGCCTCGGGGAGCAGTACTTC. The encoded protein is CAWKLFGAGGLGEQYF.